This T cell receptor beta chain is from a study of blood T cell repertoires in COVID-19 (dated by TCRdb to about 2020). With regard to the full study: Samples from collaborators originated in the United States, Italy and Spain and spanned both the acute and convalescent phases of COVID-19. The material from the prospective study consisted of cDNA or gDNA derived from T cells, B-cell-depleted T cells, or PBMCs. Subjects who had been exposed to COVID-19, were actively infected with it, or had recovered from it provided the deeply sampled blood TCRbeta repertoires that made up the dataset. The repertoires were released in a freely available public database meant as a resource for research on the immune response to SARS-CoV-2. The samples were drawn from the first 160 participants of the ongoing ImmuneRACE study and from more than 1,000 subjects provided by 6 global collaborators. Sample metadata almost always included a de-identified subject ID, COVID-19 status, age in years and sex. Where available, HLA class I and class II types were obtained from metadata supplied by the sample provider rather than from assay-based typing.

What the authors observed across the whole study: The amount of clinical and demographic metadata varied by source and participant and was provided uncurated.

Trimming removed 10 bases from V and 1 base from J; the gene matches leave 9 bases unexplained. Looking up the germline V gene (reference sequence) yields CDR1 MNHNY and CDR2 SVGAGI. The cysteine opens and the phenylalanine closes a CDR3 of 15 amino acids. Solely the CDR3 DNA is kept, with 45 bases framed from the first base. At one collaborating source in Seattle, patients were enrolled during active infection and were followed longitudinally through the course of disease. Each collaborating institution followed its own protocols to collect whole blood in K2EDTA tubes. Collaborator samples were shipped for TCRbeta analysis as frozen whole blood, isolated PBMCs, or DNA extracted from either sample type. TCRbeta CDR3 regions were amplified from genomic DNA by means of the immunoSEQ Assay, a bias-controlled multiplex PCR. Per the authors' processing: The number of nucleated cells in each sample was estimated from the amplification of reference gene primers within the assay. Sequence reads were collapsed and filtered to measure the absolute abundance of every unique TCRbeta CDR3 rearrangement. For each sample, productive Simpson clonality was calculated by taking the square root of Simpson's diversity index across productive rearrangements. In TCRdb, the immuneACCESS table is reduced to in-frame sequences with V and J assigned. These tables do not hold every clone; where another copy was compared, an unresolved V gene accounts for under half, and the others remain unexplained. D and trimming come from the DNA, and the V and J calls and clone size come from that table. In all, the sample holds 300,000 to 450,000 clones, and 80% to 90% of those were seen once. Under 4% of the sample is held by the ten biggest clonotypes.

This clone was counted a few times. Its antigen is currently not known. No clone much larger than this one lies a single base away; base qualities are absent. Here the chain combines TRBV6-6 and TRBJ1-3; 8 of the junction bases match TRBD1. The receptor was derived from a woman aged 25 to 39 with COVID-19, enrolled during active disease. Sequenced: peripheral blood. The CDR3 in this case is CATTPTGESGNTIYF. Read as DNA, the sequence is TGTGCCACCACGCCGACAGGGGAATCTGGAAACACCATATATTTT.